This T cell receptor (beta chain) was observed in a study of blood T cells in healthy people across ages. Through a sample-barcoded 5' primer and a J-beta primer mix, a second PCR was run for roughly 6 to 12 cycles. TCRdb re-called the 5' RACE reads through MiXCR, storing one row per CDR3 protein. The sample carries around 670,000 distinct CDR3 sequences, about 30% recorded once. This clonotype has a count of ten or more. This clonotype was obtained from a woman older than 75 in good health. The sample was blood.

CDR3: CASRSGLTEAFF. As DNA, the CDR3 is TGTGCCAGCCGTTCGGGGCTAACTGAAGCTTTCTTT. The chain carries TRBV6-5 and TRBJ1-1; a weak D match, TRBD1 (5 bases). The germline V gene has CDR1 MNHEY and CDR2 SVGAGI. The CDR3 runs 12 residues. V was trimmed by 8 bases and J by 5 bases, leaving 12 bases between them.